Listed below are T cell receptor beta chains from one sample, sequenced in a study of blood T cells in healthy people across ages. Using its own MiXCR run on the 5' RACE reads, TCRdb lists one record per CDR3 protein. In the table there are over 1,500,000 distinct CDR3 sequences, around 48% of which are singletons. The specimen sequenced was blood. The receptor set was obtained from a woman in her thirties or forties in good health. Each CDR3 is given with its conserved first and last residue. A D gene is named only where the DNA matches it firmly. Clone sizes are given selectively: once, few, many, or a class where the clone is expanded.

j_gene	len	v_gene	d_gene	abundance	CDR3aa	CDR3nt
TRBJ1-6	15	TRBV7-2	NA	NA	CASSPIMGASSPLHF	TGTGCCAGCAGCCCGATAATGGGGGCGAGCTCACCCCTCCACTTT
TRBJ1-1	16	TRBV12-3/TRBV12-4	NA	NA	CASSRMALGENTEAFF	TGTGCCAGCAGTAGAATGGCTTTAGGGGAGAACACTGAAGCTTTCTTT
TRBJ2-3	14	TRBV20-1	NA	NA	CSAKITVSTDTRYF	TGCAGTGCTAAAATAACAGTTAGCACAGATACGCGGTATTTT
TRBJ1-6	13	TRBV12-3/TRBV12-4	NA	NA	CAISGTEISPLHF	TGTGCCATTTCCGGGACGGAAATTTCACCCCTCCACTTT
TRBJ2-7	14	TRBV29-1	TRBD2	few	CSVGVGGGAGEQYF	TGCAGCGTGGGGGTTGGCGGGGGGGCTGGCGAGCAGTACTTC
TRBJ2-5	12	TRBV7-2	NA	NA	CASSVPSDHQYF	TGTGCCAGCAGCGTACCCTCGGACCACCAGTACTTC
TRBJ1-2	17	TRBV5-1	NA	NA	CASSLARTRSQADGYTF	TGCGCCAGCAGCTTGGCTCGGACCCGGTCACAGGCGGACGGCTACACCTTC
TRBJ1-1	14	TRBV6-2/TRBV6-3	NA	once	CASSYNPMNTEAFF	TGTGCCAGCAGTTATAACCCCATGAACACTGAAGCTTTCTTT
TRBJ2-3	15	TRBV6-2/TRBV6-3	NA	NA	CASSSLRAITDTQYF	TGTGCCAGCAGTTCTCTCCGGGCCATCACAGATACGCAGTATTTT
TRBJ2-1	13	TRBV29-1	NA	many	CSVALNEYNEQFF	TGCAGCGTAGCGCTCAATGAATACAATGAGCAGTTCTTC
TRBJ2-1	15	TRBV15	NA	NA	CATSRELPSYNEQFF	TGTGCCACCAGCAGAGAACTACCCTCCTACAATGAGCAGTTCTTC
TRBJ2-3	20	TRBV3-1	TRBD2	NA	CASSQGIAGIARTYFWEQYF	TGTGCCAGCAGCCAAGGTATAGCGGGGATTGCTCGCACCTACTTCTGGGAGCAGTATTTT
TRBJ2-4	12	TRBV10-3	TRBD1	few	CAIGQGMNIQYF	TGTGCCATCGGACAGGGAATGAACATTCAGTACTTC
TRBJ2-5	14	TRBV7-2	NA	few	CASSTSSNRETQYF	TGTGCCAGCAGCACCTCTAGCAATCGAGAGACCCAGTACTTC
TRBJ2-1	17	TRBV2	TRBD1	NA	CASSEALDRVIDNEQFF	TGTGCCAGCAGTGAAGCGCTGGACAGGGTCATCGACAATGAGCAGTTCTTC
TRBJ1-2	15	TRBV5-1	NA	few	CASSLNDGVFYGYTF	TGCGCCAGCAGCTTAAACGATGGGGTGTTCTATGGCTACACCTTC
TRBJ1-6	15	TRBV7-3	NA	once	CASSLLRHGNSPLHF	TGTGCCAGCAGCTTACTTCGGCACGGTAATTCACCCCTCCACTTT
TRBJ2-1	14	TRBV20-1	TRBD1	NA	CSAGRPGGYDEQFF	TGCAGTGCTGGCCGGCCAGGGGGCTACGATGAGCAGTTCTTC
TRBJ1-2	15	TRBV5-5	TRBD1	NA	CASRTLGTGGEGYTF	TGTGCCAGCAGAACCCTCGGGACAGGGGGCGAGGGCTACACCTTC
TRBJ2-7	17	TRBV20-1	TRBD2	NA	CSASLRGLAGGTYEQYF	TGCAGTGCTAGCCTTCGGGGACTAGCGGGGGGAACCTACGAGCAGTACTTC
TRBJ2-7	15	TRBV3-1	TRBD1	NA	CASSPSTGLLYEQYF	TGTGCCAGCAGCCCCTCGACAGGGCTCCTCTACGAGCAGTACTTC
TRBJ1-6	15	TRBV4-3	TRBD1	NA	CASSQRTGINSPLHF	TGCGCCAGCAGCCAGCGGACAGGTATTAATTCACCCCTCCACTTT
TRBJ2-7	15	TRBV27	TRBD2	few	CASSLVGTSGLPGYF	TGTGCCAGCAGTTTGGTCGGGACTAGCGGACTCCCAGGGTACTTC